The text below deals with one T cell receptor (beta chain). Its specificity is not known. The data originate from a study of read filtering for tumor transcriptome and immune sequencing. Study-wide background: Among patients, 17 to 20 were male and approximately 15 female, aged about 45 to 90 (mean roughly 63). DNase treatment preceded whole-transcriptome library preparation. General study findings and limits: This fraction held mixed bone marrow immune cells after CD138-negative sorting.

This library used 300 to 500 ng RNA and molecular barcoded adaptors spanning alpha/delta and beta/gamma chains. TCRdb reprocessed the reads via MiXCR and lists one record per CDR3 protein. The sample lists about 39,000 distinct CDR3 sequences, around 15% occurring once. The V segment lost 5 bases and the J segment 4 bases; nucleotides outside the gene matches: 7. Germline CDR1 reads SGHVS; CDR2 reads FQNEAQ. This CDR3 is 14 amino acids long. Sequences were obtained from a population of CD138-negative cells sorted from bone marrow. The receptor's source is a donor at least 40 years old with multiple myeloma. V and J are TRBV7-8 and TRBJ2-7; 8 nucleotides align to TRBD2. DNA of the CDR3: TGTGCCAGCAGCAGTGCGGGACTAGGTTACGAGCAGTACTTC. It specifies CASSSAGLGYEQYF.